This T cell receptor beta chain comes out of a study of blood T cell repertoires in COVID-19. Measured with immunoSEQ multiplex PCR; TCRdb has only the in-frame clones, and not every one. This sample has 200,000 to 250,000 clones; roughly four fifths occur once, and the top ten carry around 12%. Trimming took 0 bases from V and 2 from J, leaving 9 bases between them. The germline CDR1 and CDR2 sequences are SGHRS and YFSETQ. The length of the CDR3 is 14 residues. Sequencing was performed on peripheral blood. The receptor comes from a woman between 40 and 50 years old with acute or convalescent COVID-19. The chain uses TRBV5-1 and TRBJ2-7; unclear D gene. The CDR3: CASSLGGATYEQYF. CDR3 nucleotide sequence: TGCGCCAGCAGCTTGGGCGGTGCTACCTACGAGCAGTACTTC.